The 17 T cell receptor beta chains listed next were all sequenced from one sample in a study of response to subunit inactivated influenza vaccine. A single record per CDR3 protein comes from TCRdb applying MiXCR to the RT-PCR reads. This table holds a few hundred thousand distinct CDR3 sequences, 14% found once. Specimen: PBMCs from blood, collected approximately 12 days after vaccination. Receptors were obtained from a man aged 50 to 59 who received an inactivated influenza vaccine.

The sample holds a few counts of this clonotype. The rearrangement uses TRBV5-1 and TRBJ2-3; the D gene is possibly TRBD1 (6 bases). CDR1 SGHRS and CDR2 YFSETQ come from the germline V gene. Trimming shortened V by 3 bases and J by 1 base, and 9 bases separated the two germline ends. The CDR3 runs 14 residues. The CDR3 loop reads CASSSQGGTDTQYF. DNA for the CDR3: TGCGCCAGCAGCTCACAGGGCGGCACAGATACGCAGTATTTT.

This chain joins TRBV5-1 and TRBJ1-4, with a possible D match to TRBD1 (6 bases). CDR1 is SGHRS and CDR2 is YFSETQ in the germline V gene. The CDR3 length is 15 residues. The ends were cut back, 2 bases at V and 8 bases at J, with 16 bases in the middle. CDR3 in amino acids: CASSFTGFLGEKLFF. In DNA, the CDR3 is TGCGCCAGCAGCTTCACAGGGTTTCTAGGGGAAAAACTGTTTTTT. Full variable domain (outside the CDR3, taken from reference TRBV5-1 and TRBJ1-4): KAGVTQTPRYLIKTRGQQVTLSCSPISGHRSVSWYQQTPGQGLQFLFEYFSETQRNKGNFPGRFSGRQFSNSRSEMNVSTLELGDSALYLCASSFTGFLGEKLFFGSGTQLSVL.

This clonotype has a handful of counts. The chain is built from TRBV11-2 and TRBJ2-7; D may be TRBD1 (6 bases). This CDR3 contains 15 residues. V was cut by 1 base and J by 3 bases, with 13 bases left in between. Germline CDR1 SGHAT, CDR2 FQNNGV. The CDR3 coding sequence is TGTGCCAGCAGCTTAGTTCAGGGGATAGGCTACGAGCAGTACTTC. It is translated as CASSLVQGIGYEQYF. The variable domain in full, completed from reference TRBV11-2 and TRBJ2-7, reads EAGVAQSPRYKIIEKRQSVAFWCNPISGHATLYWYQQILGQGPKLLIQFQNNGVVDDSQLPKDRFSAERLKGVDSTLKIQPAKLEDSAVYLCASSLVQGIGYEQYFGPGTRLTVT.

The chain employs TRBV3-1 and TRBJ2-1; possibly TRBD2 for D (6 bases). V shed 8 bases and J shed 4 bases, with 12 bases lying between them. The V gene's germline CDR1 is LGHDT and CDR2 YNNKEL (reference sequence). This CDR3 is built from 13 residues. The CDR3 sequence: CASSETRYNEQFF. The CDR3 nucleotides are TGTGCCAGCTCCGAGACTAGATACAATGAGCAGTTCTTC.

The chain links TRBV5-1 to TRBJ2-5, with 7 bases matching TRBD2. The CDR3 consists of 15 residues. The germline gives CDR1 SGHRS, CDR2 YFSETQ. The V gene end was trimmed by 0 bases and the J gene end by 2 bases; junction bases not matched to a gene: 4. Here the CDR3 DNA reads TGCGCCAGCAGCTTGGCGTTTAGCGGGCAAGAGACCCAGTACTTC. This codes for CASSLAFSGQETQYF.

Concerning this clonotype: The junction and the germline gene differ at one end; a read error may be behind it. The chain links TRBV5-4 to TRBJ2-2; D gene ambiguous. Germline V gives CDR1 SGHNT, CDR2 YYREEE (reference sequence). The CDR3 extends over 13 amino acids. Written as DNA, the CDR3 is TGTTCCAGCAGCTTAGCTGCCACCGGGGAGCTGTTTTTT. Translating gives CSSSLAATGELFF. The full variable domain, in which reference TRBV5-4 and TRBJ2-2 provide the parts outside the CDR3, is ETGVTQSPTHLIKTRGQQVTLRCSSQSGHNTVSWYQQALGQGPQFIFQYYREEENGRGNFPPRFSGLQFPNYSSELNVNALELDDSALYLCSSSLAATGELFFGEGSRLTVL.

The J gene is TRBJ1-2, the V gene TRBV10-2; D is unclear. Trimming took 3 bases from V and 0 from J, leaving 5 bases between them. Looked up from germline, CDR1 is WSHSY and CDR2 is SAAADI. This CDR3 has 13 amino acids. DNA for the CDR3: TGCGCCAGCAGTGACAACACTAACTATGGCTACACCTTC. This translates into CASSDNTNYGYTF.

At least ten counts were recorded for this clonotype. This chain joins TRBV20-1 and TRBJ1-5; weak D call: TRBD1 (5 bases). Germline CDR1 is DFQATT and CDR2 is SNEGSKA (reference sequence). The CDR3 extends over 14 amino acids. V was clipped by 1 base and J by 4 bases, with 11 bases between them. The CDR3 DNA reads as TGCAGTGCTAGAGTCGGGACGAATAATCAGCCCCAGCATTTT. Translated, it gives CSARVGTNNQPQHF.

In this sample, this clonotype turned up a few times. This chain connects TRBV5-6 to TRBJ2-3; the D is unclear. This CDR3 spans 15 amino acids. The V gene lost 2 bases and the J gene lost 3 bases, with 13 bases spanning the gap. Per germline, CDR1 SGHDT and CDR2 YYEEEE. CDR3 in amino acids: CASSFDWGRTDTQYF. For the CDR3, the DNA is TGTGCCAGCAGCTTTGACTGGGGAAGAACAGATACGCAGTATTTT.

This chain joins TRBV7-2 and TRBJ1-1; D is uncertain. Germline V gene sequence: CDR1 SGHTA, CDR2 FQGNSA. The CDR3 has 14 residues. V shed 3 bases and J shed 4 bases, with 12 bases lying between them. The CDR3 sequence: CASSFAGGGTEAFF. CDR3 DNA: TGTGCCAGCAGCTTTGCGGGTGGAGGCACTGAAGCTTTCTTT.

This clonotype showed up many times. V gene TRBV5-1 combines with J gene TRBJ2-5; D may be TRBD1 or TRBD2 (5 bases each). The CDR3 is 15 residues long. Germline values: CDR1 SGHRS, CDR2 YFSETQ. V dropped 0 bases and J dropped 1 base, with 10 bases sitting between them. The CDR3 loop reads CASSLGTGLQETQYF. The CDR3 nucleotides are TGCGCCAGCAGCTTGGGAACAGGACTCCAAGAGACCCAGTACTTC.

This clonotype has a handful of counts. The rearrangement uses TRBV24-1 and TRBJ2-6; possible D gene TRBD1, 5 bases. Germline assignment: CDR1 KGHDR and CDR2 SFDVKD. V dropped 3 bases and J dropped 0 bases, with 8 bases sitting between them. The CDR3 loop spans 16 amino acids. CDR3 sequence reads: CATSDDRTSGANVLTF. The CDR3 DNA reads TGTGCCACCAGTGATGACAGAACCTCTGGGGCCAACGTCCTGACTTTC.

This clonotype has more than one count but fewer than ten. V usage is TRBV7-2 and J usage is TRBJ1-4; D is perhaps TRBD1 (5 bases). The V and J ends lost 6 bases and 4 bases respectively, with 18 bases between them. CDR1 is SGHTA and CDR2 is FQGNSA in the germline V gene. The CDR3 is 16 amino acids. The DNA for the CDR3 is TGTGCCAGCAGTCCTTTAAGGGCAGGGCTTAATGAAAAACTGTTTTTT. It translates to CASSPLRAGLNEKLFF.

This rearrangement joins TRBV5-1 to TRBJ1-3, with 7 nucleotides matching TRBD1. Germline CDR1 reads SGHRS; CDR2 reads YFSETQ. The CDR3 spans 16 residues. V dropped 0 bases and J dropped 2; count of bases not matched to a gene: 5. The CDR3 DNA reads as TGCGCCAGCAGCTTGGCCGGGACAGAGCCTGGAAACACCATATATTTT. It codes for CASSLAGTEPGNTIYF.

This chain joins TRBV12-3 or TRBV12-4 and TRBJ1-5; D remains ambiguous. The CDR3 extends over 15 amino acids. The V end was cut by 1 base, the J end by 5 bases, with 12 bases between. CDR3 loop: CASSLEGRYDQPQHF. The CDR3 DNA sequence: TGTGCCAGCAGTTTAGAGGGAAGGTATGATCAGCCCCAGCATTTT.

Of note for this clonotype: A junction end diverges from the germline sequence, so it may reflect a read error. V gene TRBV20-1 combines with J gene TRBJ2-7; D possibly corresponds to TRBD2 (5 bases). Germline V gene sequence: CDR1 DFQATT, CDR2 SNEGSKA (reference sequence). This CDR3 is built from 15 residues. CDR3 sequence: CSARDPIASSYEQNF. DNA of the CDR3: TGCAGTGCTAGAGATCCGATCGCTAGCTCCTACGAGCAGAACTTC.

The gene calls are TRBV7-7 and TRBJ2-1; unclear D gene. This CDR3 has 15 amino acids. Germline CDR1 is SSHAT and CDR2 is FNYEAQ (reference sequence). The germline V and J ends were trimmed by 5 bases and 1 base, with 12 bases remaining between them. The CDR3 is CASSPGWDSYNEQFF. The CDR3 DNA reads as TGTGCCAGCAGCCCCGGGTGGGATTCCTACAATGAGCAGTTCTTC.